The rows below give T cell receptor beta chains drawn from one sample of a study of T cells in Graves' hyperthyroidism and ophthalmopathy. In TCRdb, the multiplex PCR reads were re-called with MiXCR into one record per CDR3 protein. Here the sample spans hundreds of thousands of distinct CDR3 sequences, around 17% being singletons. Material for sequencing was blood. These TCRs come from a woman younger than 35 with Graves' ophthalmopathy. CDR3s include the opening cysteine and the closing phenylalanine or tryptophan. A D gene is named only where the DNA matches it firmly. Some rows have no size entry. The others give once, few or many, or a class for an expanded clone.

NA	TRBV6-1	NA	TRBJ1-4	TGTGCCAGCAGTACTCTAAACAGGGAAAAACTGTTTTTT	CASSTLNREKLFF
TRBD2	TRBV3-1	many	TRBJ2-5	TGTGCCAGCAGCCAGGGACTAGCGATTGGGGGGACCCAGTACTTC	CASSQGLAIGGTQYF
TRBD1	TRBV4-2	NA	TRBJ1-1	TGTGCCAGCAGCCAAGATGGGACAGCAAGAAACACTGAAGCTTTCTTT	CASSQDGTARNTEAFF
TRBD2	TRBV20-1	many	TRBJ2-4	TGCAGTGCTAGTCTACTAGCGGAACCCGTAGCCAAAAACATTCAGTACTTC	CSASLLAEPVAKNIQYF
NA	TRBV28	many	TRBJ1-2	TGTGCCAGCAATAACCTGCTACGTTCGGGGCGGGTCTATGGCTACACCTTC	CASNNLLRSGRVYGYTF
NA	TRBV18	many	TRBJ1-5	TGTGCCAGCTCACCGGGGACGAAAAATCAGCCCCAGCATTTT	CASSPGTKNQPQHF
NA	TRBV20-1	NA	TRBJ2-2	TGCAGTGCTAGGGTTGGAGGGAACACCGGGGAGCTGTTTTTT	CSARVGGNTGELFF
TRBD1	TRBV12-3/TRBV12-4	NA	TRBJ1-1	TGTGCCAGCAGGGACAGGGTGGCCACTGAAGCTTTCTTT	CASRDRVATEAFF
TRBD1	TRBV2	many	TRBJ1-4	TGTGCCAGCAGGGGGAAAATGGAGACAGGGTATCCGAGGAAACTGTTTTTT	CASRGKMETGYPRKLFF
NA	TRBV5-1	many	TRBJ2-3	TGCGCCAGCAGCTTGTCCGGAGCCAGGACAGATACGCAGTATTTT	CASSLSGARTDTQYF
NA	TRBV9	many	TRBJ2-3	TGTGCCAGCAGCGTACTAGGAGCTATCACAGATACGCAGTATTTT	CASSVLGAITDTQYF
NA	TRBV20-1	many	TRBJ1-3	TGCAGTGCCAGGTCTAGGAACACCATATATTTT	CSARSRNTIYF
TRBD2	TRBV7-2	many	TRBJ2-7	TGTGCCAGCAGCTTAACTAGCGGGGGCTACTACGAGCAGTACTTC	CASSLTSGGYYEQYF
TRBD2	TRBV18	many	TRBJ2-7	TGTGCCAGCTCACGGGGACTAGCGGGGGAGTACGAGCAGTACTTC	CASSRGLAGEYEQYF
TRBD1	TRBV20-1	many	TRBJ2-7	TGCAGTGCTAGTGCCAGAGGGACAGGGGGGTTCTACGAGCAGTACTTC	CSASARGTGGFYEQYF
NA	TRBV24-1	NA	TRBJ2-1	TGTGCCACCAGTGATCGACCGGGACGGTCCTACAATGAGCAGTTCTTC	CATSDRPGRSYNEQFF
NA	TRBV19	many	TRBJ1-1	TGTGCCAGTAGTGTCGGCGGAGGGACAGCTTTCTTT	CASSVGGGTAFF
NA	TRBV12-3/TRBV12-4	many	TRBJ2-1	TGTGCCAGCAGTTTATCAGTCAACAACAATGAGCAGTTCTTC	CASSLSVNNNEQFF
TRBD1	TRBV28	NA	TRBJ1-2	TGTGCCAGCAGCTCGGACAGGGTTGATGGCTACACCTTC	CASSSDRVDGYTF
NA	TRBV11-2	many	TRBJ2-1	TGTGCCAGCAGCTTAACCCTGAAAACAGGTAGCTCCTACAATGAGCAGTTCTTC	CASSLTLKTGSSYNEQFF
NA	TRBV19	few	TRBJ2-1	TGTGCCAGTAGTATAGATCCAGGGGCCCACTCCTACAATGAGCAGTTCTTC	CASSIDPGAHSYNEQFF
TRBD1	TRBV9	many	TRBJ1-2	TGTGCCAGCAGCGTAGATTCCACAGGGGACAACTATGGCTACACCTTC	CASSVDSTGDNYGYTF
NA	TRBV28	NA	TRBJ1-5	TGTGCCAGCACCCACCCCGGGATCAGCCCCCAGCATTTT	CASTHPGISPQHF
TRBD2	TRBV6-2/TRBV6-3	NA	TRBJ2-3	TGTGCCAGCAGGGGGACTGGCGGGAGTGCCGAGACAGATACGCAGTATTTT	CASRGTGGSAETDTQYF
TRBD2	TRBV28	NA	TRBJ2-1	TGTGCCAGCAACCCAACGGTGAGGACTAGCGGGGGGGAACGCAATGAGCAGTTCTTC	CASNPTVRTSGGERNEQFF
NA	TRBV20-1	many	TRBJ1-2	TGCAGTGCCGTTGGTTCGGTTAACTATGGCTACACCTTC	CSAVGSVNYGYTF
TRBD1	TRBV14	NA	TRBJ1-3	TGTGCCAGCAGTTACGGGCCAGGGACAGGATATGGAAACACCATATATTTT	CASSYGPGTGYGNTIYF
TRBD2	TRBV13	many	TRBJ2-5	TGTGCCAGCAGCTTATTCCTAGCGGGAGGCGTGGAGACCCAGTACTTC	CASSLFLAGGVETQYF
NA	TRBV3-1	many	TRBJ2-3	TGTGCCAGCAGCCAAGGGACTTCTAGCACAGATACGCAGTATTTT	CASSQGTSSTDTQYF
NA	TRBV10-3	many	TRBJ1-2	TGTGCCATCAGTGAGCCGCCTTCCGGTAATGGCTACACCTTC	CAISEPPSGNGYTF
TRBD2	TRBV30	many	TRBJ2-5	TGTGCCTGGAAGATCGGGGGGGCCGAGACCCAGTACTTC	CAWKIGGAETQYF
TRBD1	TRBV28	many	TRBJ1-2	TGTGCCAGCACCTATGCCCGGGACAGGGAGCGGTATGGCTACACCTTC	CASTYARDRERYGYTF
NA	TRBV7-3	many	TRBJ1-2	TGTGCCAGCAGCTTAACCGGGGCGGGGGGCTACACCTTC	CASSLTGAGGYTF
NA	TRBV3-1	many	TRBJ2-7	TGTGCCAGCAGCCAAGACTCCTTCTCCTACGAGCAGTACTTC	CASSQDSFSYEQYF
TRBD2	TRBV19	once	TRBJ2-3	TGCGCCACCCAGAGGAAGCGGGGGGCCGATAGTTTTAATACGCAGTATTTT	CATQRKRGADSFNTQYF
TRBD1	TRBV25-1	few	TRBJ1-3	TGTGCCAGCAGTGAATGGACAGGGGGCCGGAACACCATATATTTT	CASSEWTGGRNTIYF
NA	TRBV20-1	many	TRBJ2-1	TGCAGTGCTAGGGGGAACTCCTACAATGAGCAGTTCTTC	CSARGNSYNEQFF
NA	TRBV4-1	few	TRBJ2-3	TGCGCCAGCAGCCAGGAAACAGTCTCTAGCACAGATACGCAGTATTTT	CASSQETVSSTDTQYF
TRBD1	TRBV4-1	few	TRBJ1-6	TGCGCCAGCAGCCAGCAGACAGGGCCGGGGGATAATTCACCCCTCCACTTT	CASSQQTGPGDNSPLHF
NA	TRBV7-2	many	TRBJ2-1	TGTGCCAGCAGCACTCCCTCTGGGGGGAGGCATGAGCAGTTCTTC	CASSTPSGGRHEQFF
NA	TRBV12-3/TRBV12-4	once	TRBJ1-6	TGTGCCAGCAGGAAACAGGGTTCACCCCTCCACTTT	CASRKQGSPLHF
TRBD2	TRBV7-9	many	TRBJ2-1	TGTGCCAGCAGCTTCGGGACTAGCGGACTTGGTGTCGATGAGCAGTTCTTC	CASSFGTSGLGVDEQFF
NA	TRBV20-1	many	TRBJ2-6	TGCAGTGCCACCACAGGGACTGGGGCCAACGTCCTGACTTTC	CSATTGTGANVLTF
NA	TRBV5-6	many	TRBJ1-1	TGTGCCAGCAGCTTTTTGGCCGCGGACACTGAAGCTTTCTTT	CASSFLAADTEAFF